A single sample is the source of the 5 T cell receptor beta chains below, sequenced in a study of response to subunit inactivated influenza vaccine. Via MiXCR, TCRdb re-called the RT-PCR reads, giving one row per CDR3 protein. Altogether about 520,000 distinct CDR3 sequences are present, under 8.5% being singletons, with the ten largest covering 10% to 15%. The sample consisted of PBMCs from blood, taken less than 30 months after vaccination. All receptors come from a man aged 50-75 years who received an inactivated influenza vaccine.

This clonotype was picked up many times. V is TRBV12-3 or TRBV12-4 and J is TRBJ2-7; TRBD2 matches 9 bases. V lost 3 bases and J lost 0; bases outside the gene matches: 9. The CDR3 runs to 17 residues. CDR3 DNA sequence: TGTGCCAGCAGTTTCGGGGCGGGAGGGCTGAGCTCCTACGAGCAGTACTTC. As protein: CASSFGAGGLSSYEQYF.

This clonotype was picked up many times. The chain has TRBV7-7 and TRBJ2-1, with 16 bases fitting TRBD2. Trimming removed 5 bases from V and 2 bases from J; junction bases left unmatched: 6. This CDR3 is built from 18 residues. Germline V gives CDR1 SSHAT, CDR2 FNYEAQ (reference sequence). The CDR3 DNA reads TGTGCCAGCAGCCCGGGACTAGCGGGAGGGTGGCCCTACAATGAGCAGTTCTTC. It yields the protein CASSPGLAGGWPYNEQFF.

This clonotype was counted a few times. CDR3 DNA: TGTGCCAGCAGTTTCCCGGCCGGGCGGGAGGAATCAGATACGCAGTATTTT. Protein sequence: CASSFPAGREESDTQYF. The chain combines TRBV28 with TRBJ2-3, with 8 bases lining up with TRBD2. Germline lookup yields CDR1 MDHEN and CDR2 SYDVKM. V gave up 3 bases and J gave up 4 bases; unmatched junction bases: 12. The CDR3 consists of 17 residues.

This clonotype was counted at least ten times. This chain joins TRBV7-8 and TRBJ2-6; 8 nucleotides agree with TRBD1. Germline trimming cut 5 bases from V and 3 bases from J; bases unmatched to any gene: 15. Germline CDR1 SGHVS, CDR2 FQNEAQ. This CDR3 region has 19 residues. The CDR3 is CASSRRQGSWLGGANVLTF. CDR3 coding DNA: TGTGCCAGCAGCCGTAGACAGGGGTCCTGGTTAGGTGGGGCCAACGTCCTGACTTTC.

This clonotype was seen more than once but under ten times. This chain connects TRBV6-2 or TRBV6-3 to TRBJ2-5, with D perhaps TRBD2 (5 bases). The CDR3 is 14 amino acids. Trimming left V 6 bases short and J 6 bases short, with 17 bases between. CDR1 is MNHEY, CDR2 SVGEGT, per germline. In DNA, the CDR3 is TGTGCCAGCAGCCTACGCGAGGGAATGAAGACCCAGTACTTC. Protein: CASSLREGMKTQYF.